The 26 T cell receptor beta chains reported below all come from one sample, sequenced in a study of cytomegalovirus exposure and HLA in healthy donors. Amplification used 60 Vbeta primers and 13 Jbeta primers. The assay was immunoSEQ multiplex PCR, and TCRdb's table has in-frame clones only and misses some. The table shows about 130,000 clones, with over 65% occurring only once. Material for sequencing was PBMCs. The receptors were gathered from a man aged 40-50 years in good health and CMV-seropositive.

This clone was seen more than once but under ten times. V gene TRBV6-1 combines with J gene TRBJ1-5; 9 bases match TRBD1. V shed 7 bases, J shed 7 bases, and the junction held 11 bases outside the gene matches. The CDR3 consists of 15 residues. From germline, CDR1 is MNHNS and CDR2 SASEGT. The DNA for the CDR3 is TGTGCCAGCAAAGGGGACAGGGCGTGGAACCAGCCCCAGCATTTT. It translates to CASKGDRAWNQPQHF.

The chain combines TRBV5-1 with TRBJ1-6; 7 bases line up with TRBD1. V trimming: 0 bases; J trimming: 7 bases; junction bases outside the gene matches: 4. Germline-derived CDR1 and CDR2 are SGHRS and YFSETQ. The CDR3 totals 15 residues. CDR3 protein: CASSLDRGRNSPLHF. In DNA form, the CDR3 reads TGCGCCAGCAGCTTGGATAGGGGGCGGAATTCACCCCTCCACTTT.

The DNA of the CDR3 is TGTGCCAGCAGCTCCGGGACAGGGATATCCGGGGAGCTGTTTTTT. Translating it yields CASSSGTGISGELFF. This chain joins TRBV11-2 and TRBJ2-2; TRBD1 matches 9 bases. The CDR3 consists of 15 residues. The V gene end was trimmed by 4 bases and the J gene end by 6 bases; junction bases not matched to a gene: 6. The germline V gene has CDR1 SGHAT and CDR2 FQNNGV. Drawing the rest from reference TRBV11-2 and TRBJ2-2, the complete variable domain is EAGVAQSPRYKIIEKRQSVAFWCNPISGHATLYWYQQILGQGPKLLIQFQNNGVVDDSQLPKDRFSAERLKGVDSTLKIQPAKLEDSAVYLCASSSGTGISGELFFGEGSRLTVL.

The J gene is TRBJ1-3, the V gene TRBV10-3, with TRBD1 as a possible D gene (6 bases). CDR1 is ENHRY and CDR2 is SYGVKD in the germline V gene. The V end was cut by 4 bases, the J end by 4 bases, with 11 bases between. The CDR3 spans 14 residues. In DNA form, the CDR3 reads TGTGCCATCAGTGGGACAGTGGACGGAAACACCATATATTTT. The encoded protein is CAISGTVDGNTIYF.

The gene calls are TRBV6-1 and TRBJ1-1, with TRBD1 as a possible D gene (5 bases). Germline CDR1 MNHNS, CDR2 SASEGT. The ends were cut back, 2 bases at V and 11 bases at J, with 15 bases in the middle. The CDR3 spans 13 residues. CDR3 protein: CASSENQGLGAFF. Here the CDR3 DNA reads TGTGCCAGCAGTGAAAATCAGGGTCTTGGGGCTTTCTTT.

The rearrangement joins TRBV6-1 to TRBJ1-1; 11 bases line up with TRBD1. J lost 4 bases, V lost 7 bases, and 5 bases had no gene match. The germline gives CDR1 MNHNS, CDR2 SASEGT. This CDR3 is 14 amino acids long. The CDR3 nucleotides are TGTGCCAGCACTCGGGACAGGGGGGGCACTGAAGCTTTCTTT. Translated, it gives CASTRDRGGTEAFF.

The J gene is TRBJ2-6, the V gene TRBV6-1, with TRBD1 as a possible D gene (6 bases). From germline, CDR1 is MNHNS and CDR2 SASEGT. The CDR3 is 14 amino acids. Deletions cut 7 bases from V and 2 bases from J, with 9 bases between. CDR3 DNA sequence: TGTGCCAGCACAGGGGTGACTGGGGCCAACGTCCTGACTTTC. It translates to CASTGVTGANVLTF.

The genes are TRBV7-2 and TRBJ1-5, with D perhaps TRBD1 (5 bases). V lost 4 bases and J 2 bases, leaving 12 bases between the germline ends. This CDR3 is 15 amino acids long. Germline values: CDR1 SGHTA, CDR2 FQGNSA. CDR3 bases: TGTGCCAGCAGCTCAAGGGGCCGGGGCAATCAGCCCCAGCATTTT. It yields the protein CASSSRGRGNQPQHF. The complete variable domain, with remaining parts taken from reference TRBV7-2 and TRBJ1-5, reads GAGVSQSPSNKVTEKGKDVELRCDPISGHTALYWYRQSLGQGLEFLIYFQGNSAPDKSGLPSDRFSAERTGGSVSTLTIQRTQQEDSAVYLCASSSRGRGNQPQHFGDGTRLSIL.

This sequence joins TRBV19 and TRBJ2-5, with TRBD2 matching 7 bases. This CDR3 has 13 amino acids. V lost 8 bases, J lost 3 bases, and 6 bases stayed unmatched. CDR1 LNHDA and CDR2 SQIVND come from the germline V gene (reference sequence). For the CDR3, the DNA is TGTGCCAGTTCAGCGGGGATCGAAGAGACCCAGTACTTC. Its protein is CASSAGIEETQYF.

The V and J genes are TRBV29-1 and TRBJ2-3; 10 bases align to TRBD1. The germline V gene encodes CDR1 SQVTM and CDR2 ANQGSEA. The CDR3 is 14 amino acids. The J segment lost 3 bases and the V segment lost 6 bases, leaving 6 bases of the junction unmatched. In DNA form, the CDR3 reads TGCAGCGTCTGGACAGGGGGTGGTACAGATACGCAGTATTTT. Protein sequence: CSVWTGGGTDTQYF.

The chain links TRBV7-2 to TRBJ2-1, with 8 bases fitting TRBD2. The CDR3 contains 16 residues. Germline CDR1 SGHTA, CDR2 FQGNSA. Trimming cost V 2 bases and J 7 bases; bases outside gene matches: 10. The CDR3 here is CASSLTVGRVWNEQFF. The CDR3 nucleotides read TGTGCCAGCAGCTTAACAGTCGGGAGGGTATGGAATGAGCAGTTCTTC.

The CDR3 nucleotides are TGTGCCAGCAGCCAGGGGGCGAATAACTATGGCTACACCTTC. It specifies CASSQGANNYGYTF. V usage is TRBV2 and J usage is TRBJ1-2; 8 bases map to TRBD1. CDR1 SNHLY and CDR2 FYNNEI come from the germline V gene. V trimming: 6 bases; J trimming: 1 base; junction bases outside the gene matches: 4. The CDR3 runs 14 residues.

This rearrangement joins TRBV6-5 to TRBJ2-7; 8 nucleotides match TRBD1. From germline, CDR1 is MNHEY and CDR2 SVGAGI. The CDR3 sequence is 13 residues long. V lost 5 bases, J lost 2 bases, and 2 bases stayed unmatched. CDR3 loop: CASSRQGTYEQYF. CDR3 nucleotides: TGTGCCAGCAGTCGACAGGGGACCTACGAGCAGTACTTC.

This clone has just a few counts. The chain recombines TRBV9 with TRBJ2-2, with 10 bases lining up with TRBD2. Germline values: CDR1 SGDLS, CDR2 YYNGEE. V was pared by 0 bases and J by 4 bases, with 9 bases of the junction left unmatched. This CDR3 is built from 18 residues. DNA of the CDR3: TGTGCCAGCAGCGTAGGGGGGCTAGCGGGAGACTCCACCGGGGAGCTGTTTTTT. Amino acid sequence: CASSVGGLAGDSTGELFF. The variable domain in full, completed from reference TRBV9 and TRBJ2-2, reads DSGVTQTPKHLITATGQRVTLRCSPRSGDLSVYWYQQSLDQGLQFLIQYYNGEERAKGNILERFSAQQFPDLHSELNLSSLELGDSALYFCASSVGGLAGDSTGELFFGEGSRLTVL.

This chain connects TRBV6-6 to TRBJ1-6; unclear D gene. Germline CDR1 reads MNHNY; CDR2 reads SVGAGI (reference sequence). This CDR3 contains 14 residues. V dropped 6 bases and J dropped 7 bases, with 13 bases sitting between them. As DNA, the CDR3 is TGTGCCAGCAGGCTCGGGAGTGTCAATTCACCCCTCCACTTT. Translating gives CASRLGSVNSPLHF.

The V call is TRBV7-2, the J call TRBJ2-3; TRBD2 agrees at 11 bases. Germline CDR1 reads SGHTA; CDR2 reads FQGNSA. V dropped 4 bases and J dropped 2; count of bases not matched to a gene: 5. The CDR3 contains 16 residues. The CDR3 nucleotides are TGTGCCAGCAGCTCCAGACTAGCGGGACTCACAGATACGCAGTATTTT. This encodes CASSSRLAGLTDTQYF.

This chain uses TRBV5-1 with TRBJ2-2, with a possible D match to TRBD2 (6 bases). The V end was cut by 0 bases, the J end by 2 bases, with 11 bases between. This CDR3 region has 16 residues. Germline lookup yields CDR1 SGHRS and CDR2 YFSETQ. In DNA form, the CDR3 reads TGCGCCAGCAGCTTGGCGCGGGGATCAAACACCGGGGAGCTGTTTTTT. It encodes CASSLARGSNTGELFF.

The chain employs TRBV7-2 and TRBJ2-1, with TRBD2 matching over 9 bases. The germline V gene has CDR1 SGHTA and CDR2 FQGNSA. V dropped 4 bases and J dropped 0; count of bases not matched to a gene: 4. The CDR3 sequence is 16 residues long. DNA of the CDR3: TGTGCCAGCAGCTCATATAGCGGGAGCTCCTACAATGAGCAGTTCTTC. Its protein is CASSSYSGSSYNEQFF.

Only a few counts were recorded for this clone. The CDR3 coding sequence is TGTGCCAGCAATAAAGCGGGAGGGCACAATGAGCAGTTCTTC. The encoded protein is CASNKAGGHNEQFF. This chain links TRBV25-1 with TRBJ2-1, with 10 bases identical to TRBD2. CDR1 MGHDK and CDR2 SYGVNS come from the germline V gene. With 7 bases clipped from V and 5 bases from J, the junction kept 5 bases outside the gene matches. The CDR3 covers 14 residues. The full variable domain, with the rest looked up from reference TRBV25-1 and TRBJ2-1, is EADIYQTPRYLVIGTGKKITLECSQTMGHDKMYWYQQDPGMELHLIHYSYGVNSTEKGDLSSESTVSRIRTEHFPLTLESARPSHTSQYLCASNKAGGHNEQFFGPGTRLTVL.

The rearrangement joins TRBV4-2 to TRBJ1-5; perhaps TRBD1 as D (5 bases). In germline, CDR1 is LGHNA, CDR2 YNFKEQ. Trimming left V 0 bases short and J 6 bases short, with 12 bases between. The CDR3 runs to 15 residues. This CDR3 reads CASSQDSGGGQPQHF. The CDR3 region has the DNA TGTGCCAGCAGCCAAGATTCGGGGGGAGGTCAGCCCCAGCATTTT.

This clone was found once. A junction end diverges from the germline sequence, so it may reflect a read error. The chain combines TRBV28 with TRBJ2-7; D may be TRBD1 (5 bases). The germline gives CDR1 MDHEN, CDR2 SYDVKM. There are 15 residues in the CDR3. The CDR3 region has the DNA TGTGCCAGCAGTTTGCCCGGTTCGGGCAGGGCCAACTCATTCTTC. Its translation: CASSLPGSGRANSFF.

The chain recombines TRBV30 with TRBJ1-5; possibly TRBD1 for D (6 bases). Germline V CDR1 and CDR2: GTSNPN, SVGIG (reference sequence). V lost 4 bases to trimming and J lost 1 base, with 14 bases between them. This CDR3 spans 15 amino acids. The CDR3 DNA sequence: TGTGCCTGGACCTCTAGAGGACAGAGCAATCAGCCCCAGCATTTT. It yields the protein CAWTSRGQSNQPQHF.

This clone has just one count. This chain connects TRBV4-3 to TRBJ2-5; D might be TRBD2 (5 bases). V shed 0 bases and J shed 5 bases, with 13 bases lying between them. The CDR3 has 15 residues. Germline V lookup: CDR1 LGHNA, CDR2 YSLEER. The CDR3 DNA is TGCGCCAGCAGCCAAGACCGGGGTAACGGGGAGACCCAGTACTTC. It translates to CASSQDRGNGETQYF.

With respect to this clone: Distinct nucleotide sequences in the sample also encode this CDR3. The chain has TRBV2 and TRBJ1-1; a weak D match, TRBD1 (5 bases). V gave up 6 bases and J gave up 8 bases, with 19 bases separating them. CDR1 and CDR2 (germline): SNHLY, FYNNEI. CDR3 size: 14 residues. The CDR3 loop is CASRGTRGAVEAFF. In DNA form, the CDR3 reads TGTGCCAGCAGGGGGACTCGCGGGGCGGTGGAAGCTTTCTTT. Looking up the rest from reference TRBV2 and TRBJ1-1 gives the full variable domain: EPEVTQTPSHQVTQMGQEVILRCVPISNHLYFYWYRQILGQKVEFLVSFYNNEISEKSEIFDDQFSVERPDGSNFTLKIRSTKLEDSAMYFCASRGTRGAVEAFFGQGTRLTVV.

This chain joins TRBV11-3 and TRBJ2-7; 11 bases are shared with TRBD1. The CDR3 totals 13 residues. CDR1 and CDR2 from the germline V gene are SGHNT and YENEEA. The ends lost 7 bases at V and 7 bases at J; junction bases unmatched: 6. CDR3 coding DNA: TGTGCCAGCATGGGACAGGGGGATGAAGAGCAGTACTTC. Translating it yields CASMGQGDEEQYF.

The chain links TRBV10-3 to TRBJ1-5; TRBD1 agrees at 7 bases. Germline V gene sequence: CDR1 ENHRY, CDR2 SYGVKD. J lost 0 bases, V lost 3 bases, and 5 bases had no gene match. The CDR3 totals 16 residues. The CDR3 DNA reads TGTGCCATCAGTGACACCGGGACAGCTAGCAATCAGCCCCAGCATTTT. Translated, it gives CAISDTGTASNQPQHF.